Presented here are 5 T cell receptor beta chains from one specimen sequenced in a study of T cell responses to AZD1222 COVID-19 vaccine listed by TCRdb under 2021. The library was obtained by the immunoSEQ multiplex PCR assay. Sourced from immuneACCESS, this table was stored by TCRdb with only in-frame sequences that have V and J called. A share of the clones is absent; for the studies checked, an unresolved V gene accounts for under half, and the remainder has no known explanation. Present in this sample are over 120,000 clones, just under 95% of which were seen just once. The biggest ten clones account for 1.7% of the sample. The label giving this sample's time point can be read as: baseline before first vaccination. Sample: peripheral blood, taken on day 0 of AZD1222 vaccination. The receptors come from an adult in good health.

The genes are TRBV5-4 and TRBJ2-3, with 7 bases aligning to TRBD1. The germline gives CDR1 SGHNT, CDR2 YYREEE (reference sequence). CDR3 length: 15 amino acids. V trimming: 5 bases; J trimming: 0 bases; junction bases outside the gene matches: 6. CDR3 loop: CASSKTGISTDTQYF. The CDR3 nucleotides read TGTGCCAGCAGTAAGACAGGGATCAGCACAGATACGCAGTATTTT.

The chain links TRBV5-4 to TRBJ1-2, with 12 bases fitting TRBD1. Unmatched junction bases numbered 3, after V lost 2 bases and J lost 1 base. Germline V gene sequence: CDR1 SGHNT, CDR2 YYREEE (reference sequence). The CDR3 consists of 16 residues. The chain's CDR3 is CASSFGDRGLNYGYTF. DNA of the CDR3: TGTGCCAGCAGCTTTGGGGACAGGGGGCTTAACTATGGCTACACCTTC.

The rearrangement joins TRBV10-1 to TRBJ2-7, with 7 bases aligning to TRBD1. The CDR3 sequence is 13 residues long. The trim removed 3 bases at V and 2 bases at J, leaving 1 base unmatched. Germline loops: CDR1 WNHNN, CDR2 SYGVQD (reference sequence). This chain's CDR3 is CASSEGTAYEQYF. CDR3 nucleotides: TGCGCCAGCAGTGAAGGGACAGCCTACGAGCAGTACTTC.

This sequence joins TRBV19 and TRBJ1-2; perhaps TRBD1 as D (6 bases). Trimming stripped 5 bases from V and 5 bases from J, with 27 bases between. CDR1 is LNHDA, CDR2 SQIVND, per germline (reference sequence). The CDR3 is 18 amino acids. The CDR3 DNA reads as TGTGCCAGTAGTCCGAGCTCCCCTGACAGGTTCGGGGTGTATGGCTACACCTTC. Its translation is CASSPSSPDRFGVYGYTF. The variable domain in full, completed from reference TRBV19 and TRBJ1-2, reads DGGITQSPKYLFRKEGQNVTLSCEQNLNHDAMYWYRQDPGQGLRLIYYSQIVNDFQKGDIAEGYSVSREKKESFPLTVTSAQKNPTAFYLCASSPSSPDRFGVYGYTFGSGTRLTVV.

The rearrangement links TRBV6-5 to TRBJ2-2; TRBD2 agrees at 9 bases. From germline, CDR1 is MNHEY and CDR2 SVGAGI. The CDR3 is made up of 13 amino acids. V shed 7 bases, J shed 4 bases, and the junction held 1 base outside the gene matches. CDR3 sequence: CASMREGTGELFF. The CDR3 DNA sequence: TGTGCCAGCATGCGGGAGGGCACCGGGGAGCTGTTTTTT.